One sample yielded the 3 T cell receptor beta chains listed below, sequenced in a study of blood T cell repertoires in COVID-19. Measured with immunoSEQ multiplex PCR; TCRdb has only the in-frame clones, and not every one. Among tens of thousands of clones listed, around 80% were seen once. Sequencing used peripheral blood. The receptors were gathered from a human donor in a cohort sampled during active COVID-19.

J is TRBJ2-7 and V is TRBV5-1; D might be TRBD2 (6 bases). The CDR3 has 14 residues. V lost 2 bases and J 9 bases, leaving 18 bases between the germline ends. The germline gives CDR1 SGHRS, CDR2 YFSETQ. CDR3 amino acids: CASSFTGTANGQYF. The CDR3 bases are TGCGCCAGCAGCTTCACCGGGACTGCGAATGGGCAGTACTTC.

V is TRBV3-1 (or the pseudogene TRBV3-2) and J is TRBJ1-5, with 7 bases lining up with TRBD1. The CDR3 has 18 residues. Germline values: CDR1 LGHDT, CDR2 YNNKEL (reference sequence). After removal of 0 bases from V and 0 bases from J, the junction contained 8 bases not matched to a gene. The DNA for the CDR3 is TGTGCCAGCAGCCAAGATATGGGTAAGGGGGCTAGCAATCAGCCCCAGCATTTT. Its translation: CASSQDMGKGASNQPQHF.

Only one count was recorded for this clone. The chain employs TRBV7-9 and TRBJ2-5, with D tentatively TRBD1 (5 bases). The CDR3 is made up of 13 amino acids. Trimming left V 2 bases short and J 4 bases short, with 8 bases between. CDR1 is SEHNR and CDR2 is FQNEAQ in the germline V gene (reference sequence). The CDR3 sequence is CASSLSQGETQYF. CDR3 DNA sequence: TGTGCCAGCAGCTTATCTCAGGGAGAGACCCAGTACTTC. Filled out from reference TRBV7-9 and TRBJ2-5, the complete variable domain reads DTGVSQNPRHKITKRGQNVTFRCDPISEHNRLYWYRQTLGQGPEFLTYFQNEAQLEKSRLLSDRFSAERPKGSFSTLEIQRTEQGDSAMYLCASSLSQGETQYFGPGTRLLVL.